The rows below give T cell receptor beta chains drawn from one sample of a study of technical replicates of blood from a few donors. Profiled with immunoSEQ multiplex PCR; TCRdb holds only in-frame clones, not every one. The table has more than 65,000 clones, approximately 80% seen once; the top ten hold roughly 3.7%. Sequences were obtained from PBMCs. Receptor source: a human donor in good health. Some clones in this sample may be carry-over from other donors' samples. Both conserved end residues are trimmed from each CDR3. A D gene is named only where the DNA matches it firmly. The listing skips clone size in some rows; elsewhere it reads once, few, many or a size class.

V gene,D gene,J gene,clone size,CDR3 protein
TRBV29-1,-,TRBJ2-7,-,SVSGYHYEQY
TRBV5-4,-,TRBJ2-7,-,ASSYPSKESGEQY
TRBV6-6,-,TRBJ2-7,-,ASSYRGVGGYEQY
TRBV5-3,TRBD1,TRBJ1-5,-,ARSFHRLDRDPYQPQH
TRBV6-6,-,TRBJ2-5,-,ASEGLETQY
TRBV7-2,TRBD1,TRBJ1-2,-,ASSLLGQGDGYT
TRBV18,-,TRBJ2-7,-,ASSPIQGSYEQY
TRBV7-3,TRBD1,TRBJ1-2,-,ASSSTPRTGDNYGYT
TRBV19,-,TRBJ2-1,once,ASSLGGTDYNEQF
TRBV5-1,TRBD1,TRBJ1-2,-,ASKEQGGGYGYT
TRBV4-3,-,TRBJ1-6,-,ASSQAWGGGESVPLH
TRBV29-1,-,TRBJ2-3,-,SVVLTTDTQY
TRBV7-2,-,TRBJ2-7,-,ASSLASSRAGSNYEQY
TRBV5-8,TRBD1,TRBJ2-7,-,ASSLGQGLEQY
TRBV2,TRBD2,TRBJ2-1,-,ASSEHGRADEQF
TRBV5-1,TRBD1,TRBJ1-2,-,ASSLGGTGSNYGYT
TRBV13,-,TRBJ2-5,-,ASSLGLEETQY
TRBV7-2,-,TRBJ1-3,-,ASSTTTGFPNTIY
TRBV9,-,TRBJ1-6,-,ASSAIQERGSPLH
TRBV5-1,TRBD1,TRBJ2-5,-,ASSSSPDRVETQY
TRBV11-3,-,TRBJ1-1,-,ASSSRGRPEAF
TRBV18,TRBD1,TRBJ1-5,-,ASSPDRGVQPQH
TRBV6-5,TRBD2,TRBJ2-3,-,ASTPSGGGIDTQY
TRBV29-1,-,TRBJ2-3,-,SVETWGTDTQY
TRBV30,-,TRBJ2-7,few,AWARAYEQY
TRBV16,-,TRBJ1-5,-,ASSSQGSNQPQH
TRBV4-1,TRBD2,TRBJ2-7,few,ASSHIAGENYEQY